The 10 T cell receptor beta chains given below trace back to one sample, sequenced in a study of T-cell reconstitution after alpha-beta-depleted transplantation in children. TCRbeta library preparation incorporated unique molecular identifiers. TCRdb processed the PCR reads anew with MiXCR; each CDR3 protein has one entry. This sample has around 680,000 distinct CDR3 sequences, with roughly 17% found just once. The material was PBMCs from the stem cell graft donor, obtained from the stem cell graft. These receptor sequences come from a human donor who donated a stem cell graft to a child with acute myeloid leukemia.

The CDR3 DNA is TGTGCCAGCAGTGAATATTTTTACGGGACAGGGGGAATAGGCGGGGAGCTGTTTTTT. Translation gives CASSEYFYGTGGIGGELFF. The chain recombines TRBV25-1 with TRBJ2-2, with 11 bases aligning to TRBD1. From germline, CDR1 is MGHDK and CDR2 SYGVNS. V was clipped by 0 bases and J by 7 bases; unmatched bases: 13. The length of the CDR3 is 19 residues. Together with reference TRBV25-1 and TRBJ2-2, the CDR3 gives the full variable domain: EADIYQTPRYLVIGTGKKITLECSQTMGHDKMYWYQQDPGMELHLIHYSYGVNSTEKGDLSSESTVSRIRTEHFPLTLESARPSHTSQYLCASSEYFYGTGGIGGELFFGEGSRLTVL.

V gene TRBV5-1 combines with J gene TRBJ1-4; 7 positions agree with TRBD1. With V trimmed by 5 bases and J by 5 bases, 9 bases remained unmatched. CDR1 and CDR2 from the germline V gene are SGHRS and YFSETQ. The CDR3 is made up of 15 amino acids. CDR3 protein: CASRDRQGGNEKLFF. DNA for the CDR3: TGCGCCAGCAGGGATCGACAGGGAGGGAATGAAAAACTGTTTTTT.

This clonotype was observed a handful of times. This chain connects TRBV4-3 to TRBJ2-7; D is possibly TRBD2 (5 bases). The CDR3 contains 14 residues. The germline V gene has CDR1 LGHNA and CDR2 YSLEER. Trimming took off 4 bases at V and 2 bases at J, with 12 bases between the two ends. The DNA for the CDR3 is TGCGCCAGCAGCCCGTTTATGGAGGCCTACGAGCAGTACTTC. Translation: CASSPFMEAYEQYF.

This clonotype was detected many times. The chain uses TRBV29-1 and TRBJ2-5; D is unclear. This CDR3 contains 12 residues. Germline CDR1 reads SQVTM; CDR2 reads ANQGSEA. Trimming stripped 2 bases from V and 5 bases from J, with 9 bases between. The CDR3 DNA sequence: TGCAGCGTTGAAAATGGGGTCGAGACCCAGTACTTC. Its translation is CSVENGVETQYF. The full variable domain, in which reference TRBV29-1 and TRBJ2-5 provide the parts outside the CDR3, is SAVISQKPSRDICQRGTSLTIQCQVDSQVTMMFWYRQQPGQSLTLIATANQGSEATYESGFVIDKFPISRPNLTFSTLTVSNMSPEDSSIYLCSVENGVETQYFGPGTRLLVL.

This clonotype was observed many times. CDR3 in amino acids: CASSLRLDGANVLTF. The CDR3 region has the DNA TGTGCCAGCAGCTTACGGCTAGATGGGGCCAACGTCCTGACTTTC. The chain employs TRBV7-2 and TRBJ2-6; D not certain. This CDR3 region has 15 residues. The V end was cut by 2 bases, the J end by 3 bases, with 8 bases between. CDR1 is SGHTA and CDR2 is FQGNSA in the germline V gene.

The chain recombines TRBV7-9 with TRBJ2-7; 8 bases match TRBD1. V was clipped by 5 bases and J by 3 bases; unmatched bases: 6. This CDR3 spans 14 amino acids. Germline lookup yields CDR1 SEHNR and CDR2 FQNEAQ (reference sequence). CDR3 in DNA: TGTGCCAGCAGCGCCCGGGACAGGAGCTACGAGCAGTACTTC. It yields the protein CASSARDRSYEQYF. Together with reference TRBV7-9 and TRBJ2-7, the CDR3 gives the full variable domain: DTGVSQNPRHKITKRGQNVTFRCDPISEHNRLYWYRQTLGQGPEFLTYFQNEAQLEKSRLLSDRFSAERPKGSFSTLEIQRTEQGDSAMYLCASSARDRSYEQYFGPGTRLTVT.

About this clonotype: The conserved phenylalanine or tryptophan is not found at the CDR3 terminus, so this likely reflects a read error. V is TRBV6-1 and J is TRBJ2-7; weak D call: TRBD1 (5 bases). Germline V CDR1 and CDR2: MNHNS, SASEGT. Trimming removed 5 bases at V and 1 base at J, with 12 bases between. The CDR3 consists of 14 residues. The CDR3 here is CASSPRELSYEQYS. CDR3 DNA: TGTGCCAGCAGTCCCAGGGAACTTTCCTACGAGCAGTACTCC.

CDR3 sequence: CASSPTGGATDTQYF. In nucleotides, the CDR3 is TGTGCCAGCAGCCCCACGGGGGGTGCCACAGATACGCAGTATTTT. V gene TRBV9 combines with J gene TRBJ2-3, with 7 bases identical to TRBD2. V lost 4 bases and J lost 2; bases outside the gene matches: 7. Germline V gene sequence: CDR1 SGDLS, CDR2 YYNGEE. The CDR3 totals 15 residues. Using reference TRBV9 and TRBJ2-3 for the parts outside the CDR3, the full variable domain is DSGVTQTPKHLITATGQRVTLRCSPRSGDLSVYWYQQSLDQGLQFLIQYYNGEERAKGNILERFSAQQFPDLHSELNLSSLELGDSALYFCASSPTGGATDTQYFGPGTRLTVL.

About this clonotype: A single base separates this from a much larger clone, so it may be a read error. The chain is built from TRBV6-5 and TRBJ2-7; D gene ambiguous. Germline CDR1 and CDR2: MNHEY and SVGAGI. This CDR3 has 15 residues. CDR3 sequence (DNA): TGTGCCAGCAGTTACTCGAAGCACCTCTCCTACGAGCAGAACTTC. It codes for CASSYSKHLSYEQNF.

This clonotype was detected many times. In DNA form, the CDR3 reads TGCAGTGTTCTCAGCGGGGCCGGCACAGATACGCAGTATTTT. Protein sequence: CSVLSGAGTDTQYF. The chain joins TRBV20-1 to TRBJ2-3; 7 nucleotides match TRBD2. The germline V gene has CDR1 DFQATT and CDR2 SNEGSKA (reference sequence). CDR3 length: 14 amino acids. J gave up 1 base and V 7 bases, and 8 bases lay outside the gene matches.